The subject of this entry is one T cell receptor beta chain. Its specificity is unknown. This table comes from immunoSEQ multiplex PCR, and its TCRdb copy is limited to in-frame clones, with some not included. The sample lists more than 50,000 clones, roughly 87% occurring once. The source of the sample is a study of OX40 agonist ivuxolimab in advanced cancers. Across the study: Ivuxolimab, which patients received intravenously every 2 weeks, was dosed at 0.01 to 10 mg/kg. Dose-escalation patients were diagnosed with hepatocellular carcinoma, melanoma, renal cell cancer or head and neck cancer. Findings of the study overall: Certain nonresponders likewise exhibited a low normalized T-cell clonal expansion. Partial responders at 0.1-3.0 mg/kg had among the lowest clonal expansion.

V was pared by 5 bases and J by 0 bases, with 8 bases between. Germline CDR1 reads LNHDA; CDR2 reads SQIVND (reference sequence). The CDR3 has 14 amino acids. The gene calls are TRBV19 and TRBJ2-4; D is uncertain. The clonotype originates from an adult with an advanced solid tumor such as melanoma, head and neck, liver or kidney cancer. Sequencing was performed on CD4+ or CD8+ T cells sorted from blood, taken in a trial of the OX40 agonist ivuxolimab. CDR3 nucleotide sequence: TGTGCCAGTAGTGCAATAGGAGCCAAAAACATTCAGTACTTC. As protein: CASSAIGAKNIQYF.